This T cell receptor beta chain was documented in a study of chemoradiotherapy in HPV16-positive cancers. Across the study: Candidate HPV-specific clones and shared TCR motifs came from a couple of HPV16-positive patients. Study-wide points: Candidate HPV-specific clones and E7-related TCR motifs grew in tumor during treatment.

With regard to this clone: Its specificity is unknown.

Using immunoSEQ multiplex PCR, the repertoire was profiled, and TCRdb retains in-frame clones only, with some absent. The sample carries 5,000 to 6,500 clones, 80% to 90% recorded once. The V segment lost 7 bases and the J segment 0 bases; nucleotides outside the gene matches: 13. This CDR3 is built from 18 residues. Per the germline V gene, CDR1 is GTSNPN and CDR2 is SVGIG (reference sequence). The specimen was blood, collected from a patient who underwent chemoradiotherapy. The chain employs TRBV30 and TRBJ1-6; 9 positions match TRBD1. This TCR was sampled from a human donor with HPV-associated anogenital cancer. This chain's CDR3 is CASKQGASPSSYNSPLHF. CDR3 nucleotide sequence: TGTGCCTCCAAACAGGGGGCCTCTCCGAGCTCCTATAATTCACCCCTCCACTTT.